This T cell receptor (beta chain) was sequenced in a study of blood T cell repertoires in COVID-19. In the study overall: Sources were T cells, B-cell-depleted T cells, or PBMCs; the material itself was cDNA or gDNA.

Germline V gene lookup returns CDR1 SGHTA and CDR2 FQGTGA. V lost 1 base and J 8 bases, leaving 5 bases between the germline ends. This CDR3 spans 12 amino acids. In the original analysis: Scientists estimated how many nucleated cells there were by amplifying reference gene primers. Using immunoSEQ multiplex PCR, the repertoire was profiled, and TCRdb retains in-frame clones only, with some absent. The V and J calls and clone size were taken over from that table, and D and trimming were inferred from the DNA. The sample has 75,000 to 80,000 clones; 88% are singletons. Sample share makes this clone medium-sized.

This TCR came from a human donor in a cohort sampled during active COVID-19. Sequences were obtained from peripheral blood. The J gene is TRBJ2-2, the V gene TRBV7-3; D gene unclear. CDR3 in DNA: TGTGCCAGCAGCTTAAATCCTGGGGAGCTGTTTTTT. It codes for CASSLNPGELFF.